Included here is one T cell receptor beta chain sequence, with context. Its antigen is unknown. The data were taken from a study of regulatory T cells in long-lasting Graves disease. V lost 5 bases to trimming and J lost 0 bases, with 14 bases between them. Germline V gene data show CDR1 as MNHEY and CDR2 as SVGEGT. CDR3 size: 15 residues. The time point was: persistent/refractory GD, antithyroid drugs over 5 years with positive TRAb. From PBMCs, RNA was extracted and then used to make the TCR library. Each of the patients was recruited from an endocrinology department situated in Xi'an, China. Arm-PCR of CDR3 regions with iRepertoire HTBI primers generated TCR beta libraries. Study processing details: From all samples, identification returned 12 to 15 TRBJ and around 62 TRBV segments. In TCRdb, the multiplex PCR reads were re-called with MiXCR into one record per CDR3 protein. None of the V and J calls come from the authors' own analysis; TCRdb made them. This sample has fewer than 450,000 distinct CDR3 sequences, with roughly a quarter found just once.

Points from the study as a whole: Relative to newly diagnosed Graves' patients, persistent ones had lower TCR diversity.

The source material was peripheral blood mononuclear cells (PBMCs), sampled when the disease was refractory, from a patient treated with antithyroid drugs. The TCR was taken from a female donor with Graves disease. The chain couples TRBV6-2 or TRBV6-3 to TRBJ2-7; D gene unclear. The CDR3 DNA sequence: TGTGCCAGCAGTGAAGGCCAGGCCCTCTCCTACGAGCAGTACTTC. Amino acid sequence: CASSEGQALSYEQYF.